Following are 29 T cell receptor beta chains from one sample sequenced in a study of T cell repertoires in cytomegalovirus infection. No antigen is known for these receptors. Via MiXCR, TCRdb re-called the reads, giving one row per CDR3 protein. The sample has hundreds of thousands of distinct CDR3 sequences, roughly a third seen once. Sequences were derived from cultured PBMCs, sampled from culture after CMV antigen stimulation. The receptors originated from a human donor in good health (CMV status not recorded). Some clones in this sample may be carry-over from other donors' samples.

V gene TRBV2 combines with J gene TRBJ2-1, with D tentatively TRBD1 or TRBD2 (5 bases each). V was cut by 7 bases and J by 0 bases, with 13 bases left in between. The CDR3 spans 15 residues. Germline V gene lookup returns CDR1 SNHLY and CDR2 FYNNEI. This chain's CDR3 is CASTRGDSSYNEQFF. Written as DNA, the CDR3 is TGTGCCAGCACCCGAGGGGATAGCTCCTACAATGAGCAGTTCTTC.

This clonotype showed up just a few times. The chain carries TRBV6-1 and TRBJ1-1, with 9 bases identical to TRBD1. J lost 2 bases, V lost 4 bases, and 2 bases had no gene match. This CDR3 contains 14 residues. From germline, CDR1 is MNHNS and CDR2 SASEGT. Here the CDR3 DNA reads TGTGCCAGCAGTGGGGACAGGGTTAACACTGAAGCTTTCTTT. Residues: CASSGDRVNTEAFF.

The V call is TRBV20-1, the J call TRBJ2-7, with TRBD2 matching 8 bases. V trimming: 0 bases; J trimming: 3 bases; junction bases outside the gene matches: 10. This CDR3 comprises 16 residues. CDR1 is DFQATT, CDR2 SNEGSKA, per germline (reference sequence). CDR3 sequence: CSARDGLAGSHYEQYF. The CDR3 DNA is TGCAGTGCTAGAGATGGTTTAGCGGGAAGCCACTACGAGCAGTACTTC.

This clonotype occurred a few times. CDR3 in amino acids: CGVSGRPAYNEQFF. CDR3 DNA sequence: TGTGGAGTAAGCGGGAGGCCGGCCTACAATGAGCAGTTCTTC. This chain joins TRBV5-4 and TRBJ2-1, with 9 positions matching TRBD2. The CDR3 sequence is 14 residues long. Germline CDR1 SGHNT, CDR2 YYREEE (reference sequence).

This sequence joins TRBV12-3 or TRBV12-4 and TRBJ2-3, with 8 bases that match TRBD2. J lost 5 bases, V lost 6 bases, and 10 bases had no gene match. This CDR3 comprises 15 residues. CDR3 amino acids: CASRGPGLEGDTQYF. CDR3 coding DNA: TGTGCCAGCAGGGGGCCGGGACTAGAGGGAGATACGCAGTATTTT.

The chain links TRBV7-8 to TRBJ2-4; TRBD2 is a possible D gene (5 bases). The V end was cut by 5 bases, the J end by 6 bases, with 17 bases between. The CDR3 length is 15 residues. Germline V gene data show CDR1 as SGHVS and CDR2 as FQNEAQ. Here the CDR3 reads CASSPALIRGNIQYF. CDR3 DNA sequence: TGTGCCAGCAGCCCCGCGCTCATTCGGGGAAACATTCAGTACTTC.

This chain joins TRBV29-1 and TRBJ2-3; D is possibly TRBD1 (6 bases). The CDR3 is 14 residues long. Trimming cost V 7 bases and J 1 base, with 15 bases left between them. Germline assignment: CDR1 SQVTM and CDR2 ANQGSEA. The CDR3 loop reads CSADTGLGTDTQYF. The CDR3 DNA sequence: TGCAGCGCTGATACAGGGCTCGGCACAGATACGCAGTATTTT.

CDR3 sequence reads: CASSWREGLGEQYF. DNA for the CDR3: TGCGCCAGCAGCTGGCGGGAGGGCCTCGGCGAGCAGTACTTC. The chain employs TRBV5-1 and TRBJ2-7; TRBD2 matches 9 bases. The CDR3 length is 14 residues. CDR1 and CDR2 from the germline V gene are SGHRS and YFSETQ. Germline trimming cut 3 bases from V and 6 bases from J; bases unmatched to any gene: 7.

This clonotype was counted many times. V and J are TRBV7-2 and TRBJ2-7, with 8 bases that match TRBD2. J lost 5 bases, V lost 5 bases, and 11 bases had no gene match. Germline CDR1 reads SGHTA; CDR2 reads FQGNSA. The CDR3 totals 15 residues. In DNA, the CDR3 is TGTGCCAGCAGCCAAAACAGCGGGGGTAGTCACGAGCAGTACTTC. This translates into CASSQNSGGSHEQYF.

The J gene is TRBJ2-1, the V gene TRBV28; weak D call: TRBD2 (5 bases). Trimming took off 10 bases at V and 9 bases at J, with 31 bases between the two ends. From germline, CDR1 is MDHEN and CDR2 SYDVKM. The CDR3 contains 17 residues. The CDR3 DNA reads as TGTGCCACACTCGACGCCGGACTCCTCAGCGCCTACGGTGAGCAGTTCTTC. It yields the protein CATLDAGLLSAYGEQFF.

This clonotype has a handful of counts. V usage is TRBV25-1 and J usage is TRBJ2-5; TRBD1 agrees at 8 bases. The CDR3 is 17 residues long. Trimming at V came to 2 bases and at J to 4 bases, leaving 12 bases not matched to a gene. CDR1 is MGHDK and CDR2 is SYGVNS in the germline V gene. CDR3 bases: TGTGCCAGCAGTGAAGTCCCAGAGCCAGGGGGCGGAGAGACCCAGTACTTC. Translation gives CASSEVPEPGGGETQYF. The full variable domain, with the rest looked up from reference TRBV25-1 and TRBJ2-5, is EADIYQTPRYLVIGTGKKITLECSQTMGHDKMYWYQQDPGMELHLIHYSYGVNSTEKGDLSSESTVSRIRTEHFPLTLESARPSHTSQYLCASSEVPEPGGGETQYFGPGTRLLVL.

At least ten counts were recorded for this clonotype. CDR3 in DNA: TGTGCCAGCACCCCAATGGCAGATACGCAGTATTTT. Translated, it gives CASTPMADTQYF. This rearrangement joins TRBV7-2 to TRBJ2-3; no reliable D call. The CDR3 runs 12 residues. Germline CDR1 and CDR2: SGHTA and FQGNSA. V was cut by 7 bases and J by 4 bases, with 9 bases left in between.

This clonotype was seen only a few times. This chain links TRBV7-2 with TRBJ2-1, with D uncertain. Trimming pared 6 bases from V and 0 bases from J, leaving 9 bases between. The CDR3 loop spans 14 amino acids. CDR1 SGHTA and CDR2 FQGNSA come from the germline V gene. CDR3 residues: CASRRPSSYNEQFF. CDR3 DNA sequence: TGTGCCAGCAGGCGACCCAGCTCCTACAATGAGCAGTTCTTC.

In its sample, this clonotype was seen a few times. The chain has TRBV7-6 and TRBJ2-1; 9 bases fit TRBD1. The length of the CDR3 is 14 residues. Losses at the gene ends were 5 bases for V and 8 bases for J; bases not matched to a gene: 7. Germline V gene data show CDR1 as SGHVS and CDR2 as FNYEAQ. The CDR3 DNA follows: TGTGCCAGCAGCAGGGGACAGGGAGGCGATGAGCAGTTCTTC. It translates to CASSRGQGGDEQFF.

CDR3 region: CASSYSLADAYNEQFF. As DNA, the CDR3 is TGTGCCAGCAGTTACTCACTAGCGGACGCGTACAATGAGCAGTTCTTC. The V call is TRBV6-2 or TRBV6-3, the J call TRBJ2-1, with 8 positions matching TRBD2. V trimming: 0 bases; J trimming: 4 bases; junction bases outside the gene matches: 5. Looked up from germline, CDR1 is MNHEY and CDR2 is SVGEGT. CDR3 length: 16 amino acids.

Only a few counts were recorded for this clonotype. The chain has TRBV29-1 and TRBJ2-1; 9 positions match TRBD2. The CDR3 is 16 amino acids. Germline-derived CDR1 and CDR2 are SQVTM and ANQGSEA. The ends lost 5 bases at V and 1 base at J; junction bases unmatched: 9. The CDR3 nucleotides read TGCAGCGTTCAGACTAGCGGAGGGGGTTCCTACAATGAGCAGTTCTTC. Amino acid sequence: CSVQTSGGGSYNEQFF.

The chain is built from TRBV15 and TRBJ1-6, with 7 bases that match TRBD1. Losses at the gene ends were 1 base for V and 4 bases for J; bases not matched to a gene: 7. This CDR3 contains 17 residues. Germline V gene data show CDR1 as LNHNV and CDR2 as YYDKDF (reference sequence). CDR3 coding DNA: TGTGCCACCAGCAGAGGACTCCGGGACAGATATAATTCACCCCTCCACTTT. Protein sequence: CATSRGLRDRYNSPLHF.

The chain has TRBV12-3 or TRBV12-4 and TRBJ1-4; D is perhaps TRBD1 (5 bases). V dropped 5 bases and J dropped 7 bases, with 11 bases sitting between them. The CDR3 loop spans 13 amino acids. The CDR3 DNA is TGTGCCAGCAGTCTCGGGGCTAGTGAAAAACTGTTTTTT. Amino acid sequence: CASSLGASEKLFF.

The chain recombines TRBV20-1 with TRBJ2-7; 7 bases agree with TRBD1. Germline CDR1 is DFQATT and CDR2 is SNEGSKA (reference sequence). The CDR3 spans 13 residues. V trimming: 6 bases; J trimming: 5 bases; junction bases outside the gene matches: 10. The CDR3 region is CSAPGQVPHEQYF. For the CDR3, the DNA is TGCAGTGCCCCCGGACAGGTCCCCCACGAGCAGTACTTC.

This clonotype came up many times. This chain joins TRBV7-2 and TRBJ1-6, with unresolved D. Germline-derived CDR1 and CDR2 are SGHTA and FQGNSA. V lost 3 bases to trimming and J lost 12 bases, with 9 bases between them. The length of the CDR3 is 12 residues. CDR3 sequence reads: CASSLDGGPLHF. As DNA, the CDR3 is TGTGCCAGCAGCTTGGATGGCGGACCCCTCCACTTT.

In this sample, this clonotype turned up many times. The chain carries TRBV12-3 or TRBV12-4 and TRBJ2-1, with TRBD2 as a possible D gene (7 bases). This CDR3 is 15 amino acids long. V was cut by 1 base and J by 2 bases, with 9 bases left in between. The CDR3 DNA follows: TGTGCCAGCAGTTTAGGGGGGGGCCCCTACAATGAGCAGTTCTTC. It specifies CASSLGGGPYNEQFF.

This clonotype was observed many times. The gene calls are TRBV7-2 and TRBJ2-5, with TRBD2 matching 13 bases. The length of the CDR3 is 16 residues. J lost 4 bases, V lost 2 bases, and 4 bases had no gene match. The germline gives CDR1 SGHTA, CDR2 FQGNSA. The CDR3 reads CASSLTGLAGRETQYF. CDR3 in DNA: TGTGCCAGCAGCTTAACGGGACTAGCGGGGAGAGAGACCCAGTACTTC.

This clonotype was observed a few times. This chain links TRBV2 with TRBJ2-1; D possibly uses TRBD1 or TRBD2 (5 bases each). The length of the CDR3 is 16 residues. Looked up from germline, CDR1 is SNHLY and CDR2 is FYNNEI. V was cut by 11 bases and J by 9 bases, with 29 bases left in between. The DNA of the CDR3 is TGTGCCGACAGAAAGGAGGTGGATCCGGAGCGCGGTGAGCAGTTCTTC. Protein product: CADRKEVDPERGEQFF.

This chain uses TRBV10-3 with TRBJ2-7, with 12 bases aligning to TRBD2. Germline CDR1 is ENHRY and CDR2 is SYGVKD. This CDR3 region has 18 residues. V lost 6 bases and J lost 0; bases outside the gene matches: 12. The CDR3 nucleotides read TGTGCCATCAGCCCAGGGCCTAGCGGGAGGGCCCCCTCCTACGAGCAGTACTTC. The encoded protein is CAISPGPSGRAPSYEQYF.

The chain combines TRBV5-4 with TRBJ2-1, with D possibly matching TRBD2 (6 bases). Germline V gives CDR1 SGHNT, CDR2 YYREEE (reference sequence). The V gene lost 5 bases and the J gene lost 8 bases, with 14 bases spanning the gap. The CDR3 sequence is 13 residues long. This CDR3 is CASRPSRGDEQFF. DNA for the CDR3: TGTGCCAGCAGGCCCTCGCGGGGTGATGAGCAGTTCTTC.

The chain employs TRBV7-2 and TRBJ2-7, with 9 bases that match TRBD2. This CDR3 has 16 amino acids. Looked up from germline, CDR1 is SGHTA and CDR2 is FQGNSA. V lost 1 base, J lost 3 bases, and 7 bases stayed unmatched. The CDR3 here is CASSLGPAGGIYEQYF. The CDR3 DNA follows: TGTGCCAGCAGCTTAGGACCCGCGGGGGGGATCTACGAGCAGTACTTC.

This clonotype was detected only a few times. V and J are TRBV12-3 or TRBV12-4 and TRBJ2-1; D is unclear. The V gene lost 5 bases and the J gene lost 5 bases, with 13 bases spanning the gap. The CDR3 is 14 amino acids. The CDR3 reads CASSRGIPDNEQFF. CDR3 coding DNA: TGTGCCAGCAGTCGAGGAATACCCGACAATGAGCAGTTCTTC.

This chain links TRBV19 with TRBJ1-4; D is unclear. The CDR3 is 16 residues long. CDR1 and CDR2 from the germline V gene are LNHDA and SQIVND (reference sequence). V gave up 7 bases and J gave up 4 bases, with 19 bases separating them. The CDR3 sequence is CASKDGPSKVNEKLFF. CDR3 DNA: TGTGCCAGTAAAGATGGCCCGTCTAAGGTTAATGAAAAACTGTTTTTT.

This CDR3 reads CASCPGPMNTGELFF. The CDR3 nucleotides read TGTGCCAGCTGCCCGGGACCCATGAACACCGGGGAGCTGTTTTTT. The rearrangement links TRBV6-1 to TRBJ2-2, with D perhaps being TRBD1 or TRBD2 (5 bases each). The V end was cut by 8 bases, the J end by 1 base, with 14 bases between. CDR1 and CDR2 (germline): MNHNS, SASEGT. The CDR3 is made up of 15 amino acids.